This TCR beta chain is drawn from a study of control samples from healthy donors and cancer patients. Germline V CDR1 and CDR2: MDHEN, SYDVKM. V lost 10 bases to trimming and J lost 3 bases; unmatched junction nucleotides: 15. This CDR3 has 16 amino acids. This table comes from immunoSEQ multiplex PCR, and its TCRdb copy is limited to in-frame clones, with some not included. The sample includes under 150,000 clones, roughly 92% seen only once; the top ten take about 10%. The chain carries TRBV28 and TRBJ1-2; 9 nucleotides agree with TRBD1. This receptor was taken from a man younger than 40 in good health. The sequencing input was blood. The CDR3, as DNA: TGTGCCACCCACAAACGGACAGGGGCGCTTCACTATGGCTACACCTTC. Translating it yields CATHKRTGALHYGYTF.